A selection of T cell receptor beta chains follows, all from one sample in a study of T cells of healthy individuals. TCRdb processed the 5' RACE reads anew with MiXCR; each CDR3 protein has one entry. The profile covers nearly 100,000 distinct CDR3 sequences, with 17% appearing a single time and 6.2% taken by the ten largest. The receptors here all came from a human donor in good health. Each CDR3 is given with its conserved first and last residue. A D gene is named only where the DNA matches it firmly. Clone size is not always given. Where it is, it says once, few, many or a class for expanded clones.

size	D	V	J	CDR3	DNA
many	-	TRBV7-2	TRBJ1-2	CASSADSDGYGYTF	TGTGCCAGCAGCGCGGACAGCGACGGGTATGGCTACACCTTC
-	-	TRBV19	TRBJ2-3	CASSRFSGSYTDTQYF	TGTGCCAGTAGCCGTTTCTCCGGGTCCTACACAGATACGCAGTATTTT
many	-	TRBV6-5	TRBJ2-1	CASRSDRSWDNEQFF	TGTGCCAGCAGATCCGACAGGTCTTGGGACAATGAGCAGTTCTTC
few	TRBD2	TRBV20-1	TRBJ2-5	CSAGAGASKETQYF	TGCAGTGCTGGAGCGGGGGCCTCAAAAGAGACCCAGTACTTC
-	-	TRBV2	TRBJ2-3	CASSKRLAGVTDTQYF	TGTGCCAGCAGTAAACGTTTGGCGGGCGTCACAGATACGCAGTATTTT
-	TRBD2	TRBV3-1	TRBJ2-1	CASSQGLRTSGSNEQFF	TGTGCCAGCAGCCAGGGGCTCAGGACTAGCGGGAGCAATGAGCAGTTCTTC
few	-	TRBV6-4	TRBJ2-3	CASSEYQSTDTQYF	TGTGCCAGCAGTGAGTACCAGAGCACAGATACGCAGTATTTT
-	-	TRBV7-2	TRBJ1-5	CASSFSGDQPQHF	TGTGCCAGCAGCTTTTCCGGGGATCAGCCCCAGCATTTT
few	TRBD1	TRBV6-2/TRBV6-3	TRBJ1-6	CASSFFRTGERSPLHF	TGTGCCAGCAGTTTCTTCCGGACAGGGGAACGATCACCCCTCCACTTT
many	-	TRBV20-1	TRBJ1-5	CSARDPRSQIYQPQHF	TGCAGTGCTAGAGACCCCCGATCCCAGATATATCAGCCCCAGCATTTT
-	-	TRBV7-9	TRBJ2-2	CASSLYREPGELFF	TGTGCCAGCAGCTTATACCGGGAGCCCGGGGAGCTGTTTTTT
few	-	TRBV3-1	TRBJ1-1	CASSQEDTEAFF	TGTGCCAGCAGCCAGGAGGACACTGAAGCTTTCTTT
few	-	TRBV14	TRBJ2-2	CASSQEADTGELFF	TGTGCCAGCAGCCAAGAAGCGGACACCGGGGAGCTGTTTTTT
-	-	TRBV10-3	TRBJ2-6	CAISPAQYSGANVLTF	TGTGCCATCAGTCCCGCACAGTACTCTGGGGCCAACGTCCTGACTTTC
many	-	TRBV28	TRBJ2-1	CASSLSGLGYNEQFF	TGTGCCAGCAGTTTGTCCGGGTTGGGGTACAATGAGCAGTTCTTC
many	-	TRBV7-9	TRBJ1-2	CASTRFRDNYGYTF	TGTGCCAGCACCCGCTTTCGAGACAACTATGGCTACACCTTC
-	-	TRBV11-2	TRBJ2-5	CASSLRGLGAQETQYF	TGTGCCAGCAGCCTGAGGGGGTTGGGGGCGCAAGAGACCCAGTACTTC
-	-	TRBV19	TRBJ2-4	CASSFRHLLAKNIQYF	TGTGCCAGTAGTTTTCGACACCTCCTAGCCAAAAACATTCAGTACTTC
once	-	TRBV5-5	TRBJ2-7	CASSYTPYEQYF	TGTGCCAGCAGCTACACCCCCTACGAGCAGTACTTC
-	-	TRBV7-2	TRBJ1-1	CASSLMGPSNTEAFF	TGTGCCAGCAGCTTAATGGGTCCCTCGAACACTGAAGCTTTCTTT
many	-	TRBV28	TRBJ2-1	CASSLGGSDEQFF	TGTGCCAGCAGTTTGGGAGGCTCGGATGAGCAGTTCTTC
many	-	TRBV4-3	TRBJ2-7	CASSQVRRTGYEQYF	TGCGCCAGCAGCCAAGTCAGGCGCACGGGATACGAGCAGTACTTC